This note documents a single TCR beta chain sequence. The antigen remains undetermined. These data are taken from a study of beta chain features in type 1 diabetes. Between the trimmed V and J ends, which lost 0 bases and 6 bases, there was a span of 10 bases. Per the germline V gene, CDR1 is SGHNT and CDR2 is YYREEE (reference sequence). The CDR3 is made up of 13 amino acids. Expressed TCRB transcripts were sequenced because the isolated RNA had all been reverse transcribed beforehand. Only in-frame clones appear in the TCRdb table, and some are missing; sequencing was by immunoSEQ multiplex PCR. Of hundreds of thousands of clones listed, 10% to 15% were seen once; the top ten hold around 0.0099%. General study findings and limits: Type 1 diabetes patients showed fewer insertions and more deletions at VDJ junctions. Shortening that was moderate but significant affected the TCRB CDR3s of Type 1 diabetes patients in all four CD4+ subsets.

What was sequenced was naive CD4+ T cells from blood. The chain couples TRBV5-4 to TRBJ2-7, with D maybe TRBD2 (5 bases). The source is a woman aged 18-30 years with type 1 diabetes. CDR3: CASSLDASSEQYF. In DNA, the CDR3 is TGTGCCAGCAGCTTGGATGCTAGCTCCGAGCAGTACTTC.